The clone carrying this T cell receptor (beta chain) turned up a few times. Its antigen remains unknown. This specimen belongs to a study of T cell repertoires in cytomegalovirus infection. Study overall: Recently identified HLA-C-restricted and well-studied HLA-B-restricted CMV epitopes were used. Public TCR beta signature analysis indicated the presence of both CMV infection and matching HLA type.

Germline V lookup: CDR1 MNHEY, CDR2 SMNVEV (reference sequence). The trim removed 8 bases at V and 4 bases at J, leaving 8 bases unmatched. This CDR3 is built from 14 residues. TCRdb independently ran MiXCR on the reads; one entry per CDR3 protein. This table holds about 570,000 distinct CDR3 sequences, almost 40% found once. Study observations and caveats: HLA-C-restricted TCR beta clonotypes specific for CMV led the ex vivo response. Based on cumulative public TCR beta family frequency, carriers of CMV plus the relevant HLA were identified.

V and J are TRBV27 and TRBJ2-3; 8 bases are a match to TRBD1. Sequenced here: cultured PBMCs, sampled from culture after CMV antigen stimulation. The sequence was collected from a human donor in good health (CMV status not recorded). Some clones in this sample may be carry-over from other donors' samples. The CDR3 region has the DNA TGTGCCAGCGGACGGACAGGGCCGGCAGATACGCAGTATTTT. As protein: CASGRTGPADTQYF.